A single sample is the source of the 8 T cell receptor beta chains below, sequenced in a study of shared clonotypes between healthy human individuals. The protocol was immunoSEQ multiplex PCR, while the TCRdb copy is restricted to in-frame clones and leaves out a portion. The sample holds almost 700,000 clones, 92% seen once. CD8 cells classed as naive were CD45RO-negative and positively selected for CCR7, excluding terminally differentiated effector memory CD45RA+ cells. The sequenced material came from naive CD8+ T cells sorted from blood. These TCRs come from a man aged 30-40 years in good health.

The chain carries TRBV7-3 and TRBJ2-2, with a possible D match to TRBD1 (5 bases). Germline CDR1 SGHTA, CDR2 FQGTGA. There are 17 residues in the CDR3. Deletions cut 4 bases from V and 3 bases from J, with 18 bases between. CDR3 sequence: CASSSPRHGADTGELFF. The CDR3 coding sequence is TGTGCCAGCAGCTCTCCCAGACATGGGGCGGACACCGGGGAGCTGTTTTTT.

The chain is built from TRBV6-1 and TRBJ1-3; TRBD1 is a possible D gene (6 bases). In germline, CDR1 is MNHNS, CDR2 SASEGT. The V end was cut by 8 bases, the J end by 3 bases, with 17 bases between. This CDR3 region has 15 residues. CDR3 sequence reads: CASGRAGVDGNTIYF. DNA for the CDR3: TGTGCCAGCGGGAGGGCAGGGGTAGATGGAAACACCATATATTTT.

The V call is TRBV5-1, the J call TRBJ2-2; no clear D gene. The germline V gene encodes CDR1 SGHRS and CDR2 YFSETQ. The V gene lost 2 bases and the J gene lost 10 bases, with 12 bases spanning the gap. The CDR3 sequence is 13 residues long. The CDR3 reads CASSFGRSSELFF. The CDR3 nucleotides read TGCGCCAGCAGCTTCGGCAGATCTTCGGAGCTGTTTTTT.

This clone was seen only a few times. This rearrangement joins TRBV7-9 to TRBJ2-7; D unclear. CDR3 length equals 12 residues. The V and J ends lost 5 bases and 3 bases respectively, with 8 bases between them. Germline V gives CDR1 SEHNR, CDR2 FQNEAQ (reference sequence). For the CDR3, the DNA is TGTGCCAGCAGCAACCGGGTCTACGAGCAGTACTTC. This codes for CASSNRVYEQYF.

The chain is built from TRBV19 and TRBJ2-1; no reliable D call. V shed 3 bases and J shed 5 bases, with 8 bases lying between them. CDR3 length equals 13 residues. Germline V lookup: CDR1 LNHDA, CDR2 SQIVND (reference sequence). The CDR3 DNA reads TGTGCCAGTAGTATCAACAGTAACAATGAGCAGTTCTTC. This sequence encodes CASSINSNNEQFF.

The chain links TRBV4-1 to TRBJ1-2; the D is unclear. The CDR3 consists of 14 residues. V lost 0 bases, J lost 4 bases, and 9 bases lay in between. The germline gives CDR1 MGHRA, CDR2 YSYEKL. CDR3 in DNA: TGCGCCAGCAGCCAAGATTTCGCCTCCTATGGCTACACCTTC. This sequence encodes CASSQDFASYGYTF.

This clone was detected only a few times. CDR3 nucleotides: TGTGCACGGGACAGGGGTAACACTGAAGCTTTCTTT. Its protein is CARDRGNTEAFF. The chain employs TRBV2 and TRBJ1-1; 10 positions agree with TRBD1. Germline values: CDR1 SNHLY, CDR2 FYNNEI. This CDR3 region has 12 residues.

The rearrangement uses TRBV7-3 and TRBJ2-1; TRBD2 matches at 9 bases. Germline V gene lookup returns CDR1 SGHTA and CDR2 FQGTGA. The CDR3 totals 14 residues. With 2 bases clipped from V and 7 bases from J, the junction kept 3 bases outside the gene matches. The CDR3, as DNA: TGTGCCAGCAGCTTACCTAGCGGGGAAAATGAGCAGTTCTTC. Translating gives CASSLPSGENEQFF.